This TCR beta chain was documented in a study of radiotherapy plus CTLA-4 blockade in lung cancer. Deletions cut 4 bases from V and 3 bases from J, with 15 bases between. Germline-derived CDR1 and CDR2 are PRHDT and FYEKMQ (reference sequence). The CDR3 length is 15 residues. TCRdb keeps only in-frame clones here, not all; method: immunoSEQ multiplex PCR. In the table there are about 110,000 clones, 70% to 90% of which are singletons. This clonotype was obtained from a human donor with non-small cell lung cancer that progressed on radiotherapy plus ipilimumab. Some clones in this sample may be carry-over from other donors' samples. The rearrangement joins TRBV13 to TRBJ1-1; D possibly corresponds to TRBD1 (5 bases). The source material was peripheral blood, sampled from a patient treated with radiotherapy plus ipilimumab. The CDR3 spells CASSSTSGGDTEAFF. CDR3 nucleotide sequence: TGTGCCAGCAGCTCAACAAGTGGAGGGGACACTGAAGCTTTCTTT.